Given below is one TCR beta chain in context. The antigen remains unidentified. This entry belongs to a study of T cells expressing NK-cell markers. Overall study context: Sequencing of TCR beta repertoires drew on sorted CD3+CD56+NKG2C+, CD3+CD56+NKG2C- and CD3+CD56-NKG2C+ T cells. With respect to HCMV, seven of the eight sequenced donors were seropositive, and one was seronegative. Study-wide findings and caveats: Each of roughly six donors carried dominant NKG2C+ clonotypes accounting for about 1.0-7.0% of CD8+ T cells.

The TCR beta cDNA came from 5'RACE template switching with UMIs. Reprocessing the 5' RACE reads, TCRdb reports a single entry for every CDR3 protein and omits DNA. The sample table sets out some 600,000 distinct CDR3 sequences. The sequenced material came from blood T cells: a sorted CD56 or NKG2C T cell subset, CD4+ or CD8+ T cells, or bulk PBMC T cells (not recorded which). This TCR derives from a young man in good health.

The CDR3 loop is CASRKTGSETQYF. This sequence joins TRBV12-3 or TRBV12-4 and TRBJ2-5; TCRdb designates TRBD1, a call that cannot be tested without DNA. The CDR3 is made up of 13 amino acids.